The 6 T cell receptor beta chains below were found in one sample sequenced in a study of cytomegalovirus exposure and HLA in healthy donors. Sequencing was performed with immunoSEQ multiplex PCR; in TCRdb, only in-frame clones are kept and a portion is missing. The sample gives tens of thousands of clones, 70% to 90% of which show up once; 3.5% to 4% is in the top ten. The sequenced sample was PBMCs. The receptors originated from a woman aged 18-30 years in good health and CMV-seropositive.

This clone is labeled medium-sized (0.01 to 0.1%). The chain has TRBV29-1 and TRBJ2-7; TRBD1 matches at 7 bases. Germline CDR1 reads SQVTM; CDR2 reads ANQGSEA. The J segment lost 2 bases and the V segment lost 7 bases, leaving 8 bases of the junction unmatched. The CDR3 spans 13 residues. The CDR3 DNA is TGCAGCGGTACCGGGACAGATCCCTACGAGCAGTACTTC. This gives the protein CSGTGTDPYEQYF.

The chain is built from TRBV6-1 and TRBJ2-7; 7 nucleotides match TRBD2. The V gene's germline CDR1 is MNHNS and CDR2 SASEGT. CDR3 size: 15 residues. The trim removed 0 bases at V and 2 bases at J, leaving 4 bases unmatched. Here the CDR3 DNA reads TGTGCCAGCAGTGAAGCGTCGGGGGGTCCCTACGAGCAGTACTTC. Protein sequence: CASSEASGGPYEQYF.

This chain joins TRBV6-6 and TRBJ2-7; perhaps TRBD1 as D (7 bases). CDR1 and CDR2 (germline): MNHNY, SVGAGI (reference sequence). This CDR3 has 16 amino acids. V dropped 6 bases and J dropped 2 bases, with 20 bases sitting between them. CDR3 bases: TGTGCCAGCAGGGACACAGGGGACTCCCTTACCTACGAGCAGTACTTC. Translated, it gives CASRDTGDSLTYEQYF.

This chain links TRBV4-2 with TRBJ2-5; 14 bases align to TRBD2. CDR3 length: 16 amino acids. J lost 4 bases, V lost 0 bases, and 1 base had no gene match. Germline V gene data show CDR1 as LGHNA and CDR2 as YNFKEQ. The CDR3: CASSQDGTSGGETQYF. The CDR3 DNA reads as TGTGCCAGCAGCCAAGATGGGACTAGCGGGGGAGAGACCCAGTACTTC.

V gene TRBV19 combines with J gene TRBJ2-7; D might be TRBD1 (6 bases). The length of the CDR3 is 12 residues. Germline loops: CDR1 LNHDA, CDR2 SQIVND (reference sequence). Between the trimmed V and J ends, which lost 8 bases and 1 base, there was a span of 9 bases. The CDR3 sequence is CASRGGSYEQYF. The DNA of the CDR3 is TGTGCCAGTCGAGGGGGATCCTACGAGCAGTACTTC. Full variable domain (rest looked up from reference TRBV19 and TRBJ2-7): DGGITQSPKYLFRKEGQNVTLSCEQNLNHDAMYWYRQDPGQGLRLIYYSQIVNDFQKGDIAEGYSVSREKKESFPLTVTSAQKNPTAFYLCASRGGSYEQYFGPGTRLTVT.

The rearrangement links TRBV4-1 to TRBJ2-7, with D tentatively TRBD2 (5 bases). The CDR3 covers 15 residues. The germline V gene has CDR1 MGHRA and CDR2 YSYEKL. V was clipped by 1 base and J by 7 bases, with 17 bases between them. The CDR3 region is CASSQGELNTGEQYF. The CDR3 region has the DNA TGCGCCAGCAGCCAAGGAGAACTCAATACGGGGGAGCAGTACTTC.